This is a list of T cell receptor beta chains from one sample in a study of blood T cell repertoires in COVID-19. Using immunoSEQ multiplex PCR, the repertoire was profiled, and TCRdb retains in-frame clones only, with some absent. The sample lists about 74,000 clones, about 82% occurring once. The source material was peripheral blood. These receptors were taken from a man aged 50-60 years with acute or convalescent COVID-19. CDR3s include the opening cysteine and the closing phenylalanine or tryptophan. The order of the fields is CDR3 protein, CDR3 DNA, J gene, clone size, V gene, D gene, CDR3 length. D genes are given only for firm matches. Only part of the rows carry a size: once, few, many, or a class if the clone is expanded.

cdr3_aa: CSASDSLRPFF; cdr3_nt: TGCAGTGCTTCGGACAGCCTGCGGCCTTTCTTT; j_call: TRBJ1-1; clone_size: -; v_call: TRBV20-1; d_call: -; cdr3_length: 11
cdr3_aa: CSASQQGGSPLHF; cdr3_nt: TGCAGTGCTAGTCAACAGGGTGGATCACCCCTCCACTTT; j_call: TRBJ1-6; clone_size: -; v_call: TRBV20-1; d_call: -; cdr3_length: 13
cdr3_aa: CASSSLDNEQFF; cdr3_nt: TGTGCCAGCAGCTCCCTTGACAATGAGCAGTTCTTC; j_call: TRBJ2-1; clone_size: -; v_call: TRBV7-9; d_call: -; cdr3_length: 12
cdr3_aa: CAWTSGGLTGELFF; cdr3_nt: TGTGCCTGGACTAGCGGGGGGCTCACCGGGGAGCTGTTTTTT; j_call: TRBJ2-2; clone_size: -; v_call: TRBV30; d_call: TRBD2; cdr3_length: 14
cdr3_aa: CASSPYLTGEETQYF; cdr3_nt: TGTGCCAGCAGCCCATACCTGACAGGGGAAGAGACCCAGTACTTC; j_call: TRBJ2-5; clone_size: -; v_call: TRBV7-9; d_call: TRBD1; cdr3_length: 15
cdr3_aa: CASSGDSSSAPYGYTF; cdr3_nt: TGTGCCAGCAGCGGAGACAGTTCGTCTGCCCCCTATGGCTACACCTTC; j_call: TRBJ1-2; clone_size: -; v_call: TRBV13; d_call: -; cdr3_length: 16
cdr3_aa: CATKPQLDQPQHF; cdr3_nt: TGTGCCACCAAACCTCAACTCGATCAGCCCCAGCATTTT; j_call: TRBJ1-5; clone_size: -; v_call: TRBV15; d_call: -; cdr3_length: 13
cdr3_aa: CASSGDGTVNTEAFF; cdr3_nt: TGTGCCAGCAGTGGGGACGGGACAGTGAACACTGAAGCTTTCTTT; j_call: TRBJ1-1; clone_size: -; v_call: TRBV6-6; d_call: TRBD1; cdr3_length: 15
cdr3_aa: CASSPLRENEQFF; cdr3_nt: TGTGCCAGCTCACCACTGAGGGAGAATGAGCAGTTCTTC; j_call: TRBJ2-1; clone_size: -; v_call: TRBV18; d_call: -; cdr3_length: 13
cdr3_aa: CASRQQGGALNTEAFF; cdr3_nt: TGTGCCAGCAGACAACAGGGTGGGGCTCTGAACACTGAAGCTTTCTTT; j_call: TRBJ1-1; clone_size: -; v_call: TRBV11-2; d_call: -; cdr3_length: 16
cdr3_aa: CASSLSQGLEQYF; cdr3_nt: TGTGCCAGCAGCTTAAGCCAGGGGCTCGAGCAGTACTTC; j_call: TRBJ2-7; clone_size: -; v_call: TRBV7-3; d_call: -; cdr3_length: 13
cdr3_aa: CASSSANSPLHF; cdr3_nt: TGTGCCAGCAGTTCCGCGAATTCACCCCTCCACTTT; j_call: TRBJ1-6; clone_size: -; v_call: TRBV6-5; d_call: -; cdr3_length: 12
cdr3_aa: CASILGPANTEAFF; cdr3_nt: TGCGCCAGCATCCTGGGGCCGGCGAACACTGAAGCTTTCTTT; j_call: TRBJ1-1; clone_size: once; v_call: TRBV5-1; d_call: -; cdr3_length: 14
cdr3_aa: CASSSDRGGNQPQHF; cdr3_nt: TGTGCCAGCAGCAGCGACAGGGGAGGCAATCAGCCCCAGCATTTT; j_call: TRBJ1-5; clone_size: -; v_call: TRBV28; d_call: TRBD1; cdr3_length: 15
cdr3_aa: CASSLGQGNEKLFF; cdr3_nt: TGTGCCAGCAGCTTAGGCCAGGGAAATGAAAAACTGTTTTTT; j_call: TRBJ1-4; clone_size: -; v_call: TRBV7-8; d_call: -; cdr3_length: 14
cdr3_aa: CASSLDLVPYEQYF; cdr3_nt: TGTGCCAGCAGCTTAGACCTAGTCCCCTACGAGCAGTACTTC; j_call: TRBJ2-7; clone_size: -; v_call: TRBV7-9; d_call: -; cdr3_length: 14
cdr3_aa: CASSPGLTTYNEQFF; cdr3_nt: TGTGCCAGCAGCCCGGGACTTACTACCTACAATGAGCAGTTCTTC; j_call: TRBJ2-1; clone_size: -; v_call: TRBV5-6; d_call: -; cdr3_length: 15
cdr3_aa: CASGLFAGGPTGELFF; cdr3_nt: TGTGCTAGTGGTTTGTTTGCGGGGGGGCCCACCGGGGAGCTGTTTTTT; j_call: TRBJ2-2; clone_size: -; v_call: TRBV12-5; d_call: TRBD2; cdr3_length: 16
cdr3_aa: CASSKGQVGGGELFF; cdr3_nt: TGTGCCAGCAGCAAGGGGCAGGTCGGTGGCGGGGAGCTGTTTTTT; j_call: TRBJ2-2; clone_size: once; v_call: TRBV11-2; d_call: -; cdr3_length: 15
cdr3_aa: CASSFLQSSYNEQFF; cdr3_nt: TGTGCCAGCAGTTTCCTACAGAGCTCCTACAATGAGCAGTTCTTC; j_call: TRBJ2-1; clone_size: once; v_call: TRBV27; d_call: -; cdr3_length: 15
cdr3_aa: CASSPARGYNEQFF; cdr3_nt: TGTGCCAGCAGCCCCGCGCGGGGTTACAATGAGCAGTTCTTC; j_call: TRBJ2-1; clone_size: once; v_call: TRBV7-2; d_call: -; cdr3_length: 14
cdr3_aa: CASSRGQIQETQYF; cdr3_nt: TGTGCCAGCAGCAGAGGACAGATTCAAGAGACCCAGTACTTC; j_call: TRBJ2-5; clone_size: -; v_call: TRBV9; d_call: -; cdr3_length: 14
cdr3_aa: CASSVEQGTDTQYF; cdr3_nt: TGTGCCAGCAGCGTAGAGCAGGGGACAGATACGCAGTATTTT; j_call: TRBJ2-3; clone_size: -; v_call: TRBV9; d_call: -; cdr3_length: 14
cdr3_aa: CASSKNEQFF; cdr3_nt: TGTGCCAGCAGCAAAAATGAGCAGTTCTTC; j_call: TRBJ2-1; clone_size: -; v_call: TRBV12-3/TRBV12-4; d_call: -; cdr3_length: 10
cdr3_aa: CASSLQIGGLGTDTQYF; cdr3_nt: TGTGCCAGCAGTTTACAAATCGGGGGGCTGGGCACAGATACGCAGTATTTT; j_call: TRBJ2-3; clone_size: -; v_call: TRBV27; d_call: -; cdr3_length: 17
cdr3_aa: CASSGGATNEKLFF; cdr3_nt: TGTGCCAGCAGCGGCGGGGCAACTAATGAAAAACTGTTTTTT; j_call: TRBJ1-4; clone_size: -; v_call: TRBV2; d_call: -; cdr3_length: 14
cdr3_aa: CASSLWAGTGNTEAFF; cdr3_nt: TGTGCCAGCAGCTTATGGGCCGGGACAGGGAACACTGAAGCTTTCTTT; j_call: TRBJ1-1; clone_size: -; v_call: TRBV11-2; d_call: TRBD1; cdr3_length: 16
cdr3_aa: CASSPGGGAHTSSGNTIYF; cdr3_nt: TGTGCCAGCAGCCCGGGGGGAGGGGCCCATACCTCCTCTGGAAACACCATATATTTT; j_call: TRBJ1-3; clone_size: once; v_call: TRBV5-5; d_call: -; cdr3_length: 19
cdr3_aa: CASSAQGAYLDDTQYF; cdr3_nt: TGTGCCAGCAGCGCTCAGGGGGCCTATCTAGATGATACGCAGTATTTT; j_call: TRBJ2-3; clone_size: -; v_call: TRBV9; d_call: TRBD1; cdr3_length: 16
cdr3_aa: CASSQGRQVPQPQHF; cdr3_nt: TGCGCCAGCAGCCAGGGGAGGCAGGTGCCTCAGCCCCAGCATTTT; j_call: TRBJ1-5; clone_size: -; v_call: TRBV4-1; d_call: -; cdr3_length: 15
cdr3_aa: CASGDPTEEDYGYTF; cdr3_nt: TGTGCCAGCGGTGATCCGACAGAAGAAGACTATGGCTACACCTTC; j_call: TRBJ1-2; clone_size: -; v_call: TRBV6-1; d_call: -; cdr3_length: 15
cdr3_aa: CASSATGVSNEQFF; cdr3_nt: TGTGCCAGCAGTGCGACAGGGGTTAGCAATGAGCAGTTCTTC; j_call: TRBJ2-1; clone_size: -; v_call: TRBV2; d_call: TRBD1; cdr3_length: 14
cdr3_aa: CASSPRVAGGEQFF; cdr3_nt: TGTGCCAGCAGCCCCCGGGTAGCGGGGGGCGAGCAGTTCTTC; j_call: TRBJ2-1; clone_size: -; v_call: TRBV9; d_call: TRBD2; cdr3_length: 14
cdr3_aa: CAIRAGGTEAFF; cdr3_nt: TGTGCCATCCGAGCTGGAGGGACTGAAGCTTTCTTT; j_call: TRBJ1-1; clone_size: -; v_call: TRBV6-5; d_call: -; cdr3_length: 12
cdr3_aa: CASSLRGRGYNEQFF; cdr3_nt: TGTGCCAGCAGCTTGAGGGGGCGCGGGTACAATGAGCAGTTCTTC; j_call: TRBJ2-1; clone_size: -; v_call: TRBV7-8; d_call: TRBD1; cdr3_length: 15
cdr3_aa: CANAVSSYNEQFF; cdr3_nt: TGTGCCAACGCCGTTAGCTCCTACAATGAGCAGTTCTTC; j_call: TRBJ2-1; clone_size: -; v_call: TRBV7-2; d_call: -; cdr3_length: 13
cdr3_aa: CASSQGVQRGGLETQYF; cdr3_nt: TGTGCCAGCAGCCAAGGGGTACAGCGGGGGGGCTTGGAGACCCAGTACTTC; j_call: TRBJ2-5; clone_size: -; v_call: TRBV3-1/TRBV3-2; d_call: TRBD2; cdr3_length: 17
cdr3_aa: CASSRTGGSYEQYF; cdr3_nt: TGTGCCAGCAGCCGGACAGGGGGTTCCTACGAGCAGTACTTC; j_call: TRBJ2-7; clone_size: -; v_call: TRBV7-9; d_call: TRBD1; cdr3_length: 14
cdr3_aa: CASRRDYQETQYF; cdr3_nt: TGTGCCAGCAGGCGGGACTACCAAGAGACCCAGTACTTC; j_call: TRBJ2-5; clone_size: -; v_call: TRBV5-6; d_call: -; cdr3_length: 13
cdr3_aa: CASSLKSGDLNTEAFF; cdr3_nt: TGTGCCAGCAGTTTGAAATCGGGGGATTTGAACACTGAAGCTTTCTTT; j_call: TRBJ1-1; clone_size: -; v_call: TRBV5-4; d_call: -; cdr3_length: 16
cdr3_aa: CSVETLRGGVETQYF; cdr3_nt: TGCAGCGTTGAAACTCTGCGGGGGGGGGTTGAGACCCAGTACTTC; j_call: TRBJ2-5; clone_size: once; v_call: TRBV29-1; d_call: TRBD2; cdr3_length: 15
cdr3_aa: CASSGQGRNTIYF; cdr3_nt: TGTGCCAGCAGCGGACAGGGGCGAAACACCATATATTTT; j_call: TRBJ1-3; clone_size: once; v_call: TRBV27; d_call: TRBD1; cdr3_length: 13
cdr3_aa: CASSQDPAQNTEAFF; cdr3_nt: TGTGCCAGCAGCCAAGATCCCGCACAGAACACTGAAGCTTTCTTT; j_call: TRBJ1-1; clone_size: many; v_call: TRBV3-1/TRBV3-2; d_call: -; cdr3_length: 15
cdr3_aa: CASSYTDTQYF; cdr3_nt: TGTGCCAGCAGCTACACAGATACGCAGTATTTT; j_call: TRBJ2-3; clone_size: -; v_call: TRBV3-1/TRBV3-2; d_call: -; cdr3_length: 11
cdr3_aa: CASSATTGGELFF; cdr3_nt: TGTGCCAGCTCGGCGACAACAGGGGGGGAGCTGTTTTTT; j_call: TRBJ2-2; clone_size: -; v_call: TRBV18; d_call: -; cdr3_length: 13
cdr3_aa: CASRGAGAGETQYF; cdr3_nt: TGTGCCAGCAGAGGTGCGGGGGCGGGGGAGACCCAGTACTTC; j_call: TRBJ2-5; clone_size: once; v_call: TRBV6-5; d_call: -; cdr3_length: 14
cdr3_aa: CASSQGQGLNQPQHF; cdr3_nt: TGCGCCAGCAGCCAAGGACAGGGCTTAAATCAGCCCCAGCATTTT; j_call: TRBJ1-5; clone_size: -; v_call: TRBV4-1; d_call: TRBD1; cdr3_length: 15
cdr3_aa: CASSIRPDLNTEAFF; cdr3_nt: TGTGCCAGTAGTATCAGGCCAGACCTGAACACTGAAGCTTTCTTT; j_call: TRBJ1-1; clone_size: few; v_call: TRBV19; d_call: -; cdr3_length: 15
cdr3_aa: CAFGRGSGELFF; cdr3_nt: TGTGCCTTCGGGAGGGGATCCGGGGAGCTGTTTTTT; j_call: TRBJ2-2; clone_size: -; v_call: TRBV10-3; d_call: TRBD2; cdr3_length: 12
cdr3_aa: CASREGARNQPQHF; cdr3_nt: TGTGCCAGCAGAGAGGGGGCGCGCAATCAGCCCCAGCATTTT; j_call: TRBJ1-5; clone_size: -; v_call: TRBV27; d_call: TRBD1; cdr3_length: 14